The clone carrying this T cell receptor beta chain appeared a few times. The antigen is unknown. Measured with immunoSEQ multiplex PCR; TCRdb has only the in-frame clones, and not every one. The profile shows about 320,000 clones, around 90% of them singletons. Nashville, Tennessee was home to all donors, each a Caucasian adult. CD8 memory cells included CD45RO+ cells plus CCR7-negative CD45RA+ TemRA cells. The data are from a study of shared clonotypes between healthy human individuals. General study results and limits: Enrolling few donors narrowed the genetic and exposure-history diversity that was represented. Some naive CD4 clonotypes, around 5%, turned up in common across four donors.

Germline V gene data show CDR1 as SGHVS and CDR2 as FQNEAQ. The CDR3 sequence is 16 residues long. V was shortened by 3 bases and J by 0 bases, with 12 bases between the two germline ends. This sequence joins TRBV7-8 and TRBJ2-1, with a tentative D call TRBD1 (6 bases). This TCR came from a man younger than 30 in good health. Sequencing was done on a sample of memory CD8+ T cells sorted from blood. The subset denotes: CD45RO+ cells pooled with CCR7-negative TemRA cells. The CDR3 region has the DNA TGTGCCAGCAGCTTGGAAGACAGGAGCTCCTACAATGAGCAGTTCTTC. It yields the protein CASSLEDRSSYNEQFF.